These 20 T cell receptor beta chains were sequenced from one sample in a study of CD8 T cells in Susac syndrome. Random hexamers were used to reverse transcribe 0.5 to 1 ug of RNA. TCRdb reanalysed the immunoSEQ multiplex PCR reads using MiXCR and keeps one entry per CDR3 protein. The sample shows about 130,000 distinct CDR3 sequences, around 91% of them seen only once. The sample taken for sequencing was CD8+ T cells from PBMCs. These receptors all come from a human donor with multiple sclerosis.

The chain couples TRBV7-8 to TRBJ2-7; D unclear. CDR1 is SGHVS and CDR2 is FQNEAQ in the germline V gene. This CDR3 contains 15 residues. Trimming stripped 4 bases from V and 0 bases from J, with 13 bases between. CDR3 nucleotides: TGTGCCAGCAGCTCCCCGGCGTTCTTCTCCTACGAGCAGTACTTC. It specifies CASSSPAFFSYEQYF.

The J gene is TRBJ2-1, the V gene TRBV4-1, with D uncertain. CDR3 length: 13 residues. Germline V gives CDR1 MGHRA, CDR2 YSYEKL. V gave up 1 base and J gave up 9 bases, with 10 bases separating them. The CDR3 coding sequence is TGCGCCAGCAGCCAAGCACTCCCGGGTGAGCAGTTCTTC. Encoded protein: CASSQALPGEQFF.

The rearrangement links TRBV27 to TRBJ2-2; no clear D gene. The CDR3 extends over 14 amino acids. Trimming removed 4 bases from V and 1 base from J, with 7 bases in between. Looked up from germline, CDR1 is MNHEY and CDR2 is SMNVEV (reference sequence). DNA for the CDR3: TGTGCCAGCAGTTCCGGAGAGAACACCGGGGAGCTGTTTTTT. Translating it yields CASSSGENTGELFF.

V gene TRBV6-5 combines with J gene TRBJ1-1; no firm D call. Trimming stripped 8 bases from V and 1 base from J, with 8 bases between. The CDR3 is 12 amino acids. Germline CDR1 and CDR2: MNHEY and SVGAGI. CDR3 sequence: CASSTQNTEAFF. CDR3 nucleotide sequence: TGTGCCAGCTCGACACAGAACACTGAAGCTTTCTTT.

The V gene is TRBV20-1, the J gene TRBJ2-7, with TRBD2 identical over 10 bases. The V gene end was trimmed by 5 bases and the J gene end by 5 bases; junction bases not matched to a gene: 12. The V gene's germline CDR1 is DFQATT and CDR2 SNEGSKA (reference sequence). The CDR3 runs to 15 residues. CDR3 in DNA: TGCAGTGCTTGGGCTCTGCTAGCGGGAGTCCACGAGCAGTACTTC. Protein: CSAWALLAGVHEQYF.

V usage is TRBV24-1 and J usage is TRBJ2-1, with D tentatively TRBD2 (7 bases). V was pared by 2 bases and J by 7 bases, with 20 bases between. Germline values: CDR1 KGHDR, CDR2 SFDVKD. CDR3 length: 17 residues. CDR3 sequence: CATSDSLGAGVENEQFF. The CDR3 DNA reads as TGTGCCACCAGTGATTCCCTGGGGGCGGGAGTAGAAAATGAGCAGTTCTTC.

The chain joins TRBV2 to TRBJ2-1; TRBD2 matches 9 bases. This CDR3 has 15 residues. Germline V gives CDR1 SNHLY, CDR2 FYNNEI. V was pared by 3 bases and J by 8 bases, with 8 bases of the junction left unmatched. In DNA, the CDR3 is TGTGCCAGCAGTGATCATCGAGCGGGAGGTCATGAGCAGTTCTTC. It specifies CASSDHRAGGHEQFF.

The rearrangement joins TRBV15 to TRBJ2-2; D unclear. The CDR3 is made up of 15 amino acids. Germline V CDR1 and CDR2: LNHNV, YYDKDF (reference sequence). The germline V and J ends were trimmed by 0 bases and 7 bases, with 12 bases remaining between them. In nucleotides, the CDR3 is TGTGCCACCAGCAGAGATCGAGCTTTGGGCGGGGAGCTGTTTTTT. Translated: CATSRDRALGGELFF.

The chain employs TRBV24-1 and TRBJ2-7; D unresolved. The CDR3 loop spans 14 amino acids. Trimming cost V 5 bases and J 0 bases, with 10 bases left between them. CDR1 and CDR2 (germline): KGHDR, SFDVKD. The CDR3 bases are TGTGCCACCAGTGCCCAAGGTACCTCCTACGAGCAGTACTTC. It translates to CATSAQGTSYEQYF.

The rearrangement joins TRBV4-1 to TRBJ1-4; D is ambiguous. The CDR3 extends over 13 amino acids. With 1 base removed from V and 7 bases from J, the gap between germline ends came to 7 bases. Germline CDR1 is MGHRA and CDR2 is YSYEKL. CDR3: CASSQVDLEKLFF. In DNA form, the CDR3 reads TGCGCCAGCAGCCAAGTGGACCTTGAAAAACTGTTTTTT.

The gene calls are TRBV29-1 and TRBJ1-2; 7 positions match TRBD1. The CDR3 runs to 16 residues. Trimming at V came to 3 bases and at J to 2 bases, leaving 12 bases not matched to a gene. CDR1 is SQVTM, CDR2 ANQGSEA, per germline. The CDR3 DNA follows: TGCAGCGTTGAGGGGATGAGGGCACAGGGGAACTATGGCTACACCTTC. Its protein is CSVEGMRAQGNYGYTF. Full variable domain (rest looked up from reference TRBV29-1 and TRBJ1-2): SAVISQKPSRDICQRGTSLTIQCQVDSQVTMMFWYRQQPGQSLTLIATANQGSEATYESGFVIDKFPISRPNLTFSTLTVSNMSPEDSSIYLCSVEGMRAQGNYGYTFGSGTRLTVV.

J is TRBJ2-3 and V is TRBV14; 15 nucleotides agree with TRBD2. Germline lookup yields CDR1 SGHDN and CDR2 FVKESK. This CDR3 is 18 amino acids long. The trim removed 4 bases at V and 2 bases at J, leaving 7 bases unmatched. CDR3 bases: TGTGCCAGCAGCCCACGGACTAGCGGGAGGGTACCCACAGATACGCAGTATTTT. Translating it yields CASSPRTSGRVPTDTQYF.

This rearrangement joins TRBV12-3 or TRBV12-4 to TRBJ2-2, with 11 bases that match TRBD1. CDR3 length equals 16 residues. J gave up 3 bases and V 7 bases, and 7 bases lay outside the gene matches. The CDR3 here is CASTNWTGGYTGELFF. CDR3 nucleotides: TGTGCCAGCACTAATTGGACAGGGGGCTACACCGGGGAGCTGTTTTTT.

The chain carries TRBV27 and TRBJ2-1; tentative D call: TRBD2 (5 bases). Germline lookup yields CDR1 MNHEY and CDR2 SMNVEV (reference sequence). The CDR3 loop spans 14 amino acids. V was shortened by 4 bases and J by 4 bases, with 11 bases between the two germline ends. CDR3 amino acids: CASSSGLTYNEQFF. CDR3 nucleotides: TGTGCCAGCAGTTCAGGACTGACGTACAATGAGCAGTTCTTC.

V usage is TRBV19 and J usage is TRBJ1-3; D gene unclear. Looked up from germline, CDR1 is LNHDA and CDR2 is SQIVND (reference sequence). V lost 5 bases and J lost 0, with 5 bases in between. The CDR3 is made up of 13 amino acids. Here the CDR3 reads CASSPDSGNTIYF. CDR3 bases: TGTGCCAGTAGTCCTGACTCTGGAAACACCATATATTTT. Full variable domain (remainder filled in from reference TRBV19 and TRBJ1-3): DGGITQSPKYLFRKEGQNVTLSCEQNLNHDAMYWYRQDPGQGLRLIYYSQIVNDFQKGDIAEGYSVSREKKESFPLTVTSAQKNPTAFYLCASSPDSGNTIYFGEGSWLTVV.

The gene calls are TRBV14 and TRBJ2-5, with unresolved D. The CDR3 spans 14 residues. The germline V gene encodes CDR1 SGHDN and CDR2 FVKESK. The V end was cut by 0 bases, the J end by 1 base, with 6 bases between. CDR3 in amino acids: CASSQDWIQETQYF. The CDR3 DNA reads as TGTGCCAGCAGCCAAGATTGGATCCAAGAGACCCAGTACTTC.

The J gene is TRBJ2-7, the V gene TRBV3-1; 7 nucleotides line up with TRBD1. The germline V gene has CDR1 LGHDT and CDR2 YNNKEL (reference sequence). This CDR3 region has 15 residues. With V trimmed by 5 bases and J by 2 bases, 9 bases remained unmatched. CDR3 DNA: TGTGCCAGCAGCTTTGCCTCGACAGGGACCTACGAGCAGTACTTC. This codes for CASSFASTGTYEQYF.

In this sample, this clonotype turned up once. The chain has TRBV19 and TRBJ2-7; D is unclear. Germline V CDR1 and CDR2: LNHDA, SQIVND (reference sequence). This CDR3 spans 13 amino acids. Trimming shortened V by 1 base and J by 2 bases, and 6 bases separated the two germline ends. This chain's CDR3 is CASSIGGTYEQYF. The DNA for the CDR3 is TGTGCCAGTAGTATAGGTGGGACCTACGAGCAGTACTTC.

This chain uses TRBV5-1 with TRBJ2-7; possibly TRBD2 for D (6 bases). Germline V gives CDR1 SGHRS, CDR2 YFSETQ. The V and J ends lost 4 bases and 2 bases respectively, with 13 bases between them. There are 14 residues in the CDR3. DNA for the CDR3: TGCGCCAGCAGCAACCGGGACTTGCCCTACGAGCAGTACTTC. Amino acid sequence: CASSNRDLPYEQYF.

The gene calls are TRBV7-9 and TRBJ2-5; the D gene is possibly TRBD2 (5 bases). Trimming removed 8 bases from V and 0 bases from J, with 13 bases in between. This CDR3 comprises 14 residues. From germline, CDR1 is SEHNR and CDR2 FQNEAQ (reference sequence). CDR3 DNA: TGTGCCAGCGAGGGCGTAGAGTACCAAGAGACCCAGTACTTC. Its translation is CASEGVEYQETQYF.